A selection of T cell receptor beta chains follows, all from one sample in a study of blood T cell repertoires in COVID-19. Generated by immunoSEQ multiplex PCR, the TCRdb table keeps only in-frame clones and is missing some. The sample shows approximately 92,000 clones, approximately 86% of them seen only once. Specimen: peripheral blood. The origin of the receptors is a man aged 45-65 years with acute or convalescent COVID-19. CDR3s leave out the opening cysteine and the closing phenylalanine or tryptophan. Fields, in order: clone size, V gene, J gene, CDR3 protein. For some rows the clone size is stated as once, few or many, or as a class when expanded; others skip it.

clone size: few
V gene: TRBV7-9
J gene: TRBJ2-3
CDR3 protein: ASSLTGRGATDTQY

clone size: NA
V gene: TRBV6-2/TRBV6-3
J gene: TRBJ2-7
CDR3 protein: ASSYSLGTEGSYEQY

clone size: NA
V gene: TRBV10-3
J gene: TRBJ1-3
CDR3 protein: AISEYSGNTIY

clone size: NA
V gene: TRBV5-4
J gene: TRBJ1-4
CDR3 protein: ASSSPTGGDEKLF

clone size: NA
V gene: TRBV30
J gene: TRBJ2-5
CDR3 protein: ACRQAGETQY

clone size: NA
V gene: TRBV5-1
J gene: TRBJ1-1
CDR3 protein: ASSPRQPMNTEAF

clone size: NA
V gene: TRBV27
J gene: TRBJ1-1
CDR3 protein: ASSKAGGHTEAF

clone size: NA
V gene: TRBV28
J gene: TRBJ1-1
CDR3 protein: ASRRTGDTEAF

clone size: NA
V gene: TRBV19
J gene: TRBJ1-6
CDR3 protein: ASNTGLQYNSPLH

clone size: NA
V gene: TRBV21-1
J gene: TRBJ2-7
CDR3 protein: ASSKGAGDRGENEQY

clone size: NA
V gene: TRBV27
J gene: TRBJ2-5
CDR3 protein: ASSFGTGGKETQY

clone size: NA
V gene: TRBV7-2
J gene: TRBJ1-2
CDR3 protein: ASSLGTTYGYT

clone size: once
V gene: TRBV11-2
J gene: TRBJ1-2
CDR3 protein: ASSLDVLVYGYT

clone size: NA
V gene: TRBV3-1/TRBV3-2
J gene: TRBJ1-2
CDR3 protein: ASSQVYLAQGAGYT

clone size: NA
V gene: TRBV19
J gene: TRBJ1-1
CDR3 protein: ASAYLRGEAF

clone size: NA
V gene: TRBV5-1
J gene: TRBJ2-1
CDR3 protein: ASSLTAGTSVGNEQF

clone size: few
V gene: TRBV5-4
J gene: TRBJ2-1
CDR3 protein: ASSSRTGAYNEQF

clone size: NA
V gene: TRBV7-7
J gene: TRBJ1-1
CDR3 protein: ASSSQDRVNTEAF